One and the same sample provided the 6 T cell receptor beta chains below, sequenced in a study of prognosis after radiotherapy for stage I lung cancer. Genomic DNA was subjected to two-round multiplex PCR for amplification of TCR beta CDR3. The use of primers specific to each TRBV and TRBJ gene characterized first-round PCR. TCRdb re-called the multiplex PCR reads through MiXCR, storing one row per CDR3 protein. The sample has about 16,000 distinct CDR3 sequences; less than 40% are singletons. The material sequenced was PBMCs, taken before or after stereotactic body radiation therapy (not recorded which). These receptors were collected from a donor over 45 with non-small cell lung cancer.

With regard to this clonotype: This likely reflects a read error, since a far larger clone is one base away. This chain connects TRBV6-4 to TRBJ2-7; D is undetermined. Germline V gives CDR1 MRHNA, CDR2 SNTAGT. The CDR3 loop spans 14 amino acids. CDR3 nucleotides: TGTGCCAGCAGTCCCCGAAGAGACTCCCACGAGCAGTACTTC. It encodes CASSPRRDSHEQYF.

The table lists this clonotype with many counts. V and J are TRBV12-3 or TRBV12-4 and TRBJ1-4; D unresolved. The CDR3 runs 14 residues. V lost 2 bases and J lost 7, with 11 bases in between. CDR3 loop: CASSLQAGGEKLFF. The CDR3 nucleotides are TGTGCCAGCAGTTTACAGGCAGGCGGTGAAAAACTGTTTTTT.

This clonotype was counted at least ten times. The chain carries TRBV11-2 and TRBJ2-3; TRBD2 matches 7 bases. There are 16 residues in the CDR3. V lost 0 bases, J lost 2 bases, and 5 bases stayed unmatched. Germline loops: CDR1 SGHAT, CDR2 FQNNGV. The CDR3 loop reads CASSLDPSGTTDTQYF. CDR3 sequence (DNA): TGTGCCAGCAGCTTAGATCCCAGCGGGACCACAGATACGCAGTATTTT.

The chain couples TRBV6-2 or TRBV6-3 to TRBJ2-7; 8 bases match TRBD2. The CDR3 spans 14 residues. Germline trimming cut 5 bases from V and 1 base from J; bases unmatched to any gene: 4. Germline V lookup: CDR1 MNHEY, CDR2 SVGEGT. CDR3 bases: TGTGCCAGCAGTGAGAGCGGGAGATCCTACGAGCAGTACTTC. Protein: CASSESGRSYEQYF.

This clonotype was seen many times. Here the CDR3 DNA reads TGTGCCAGCAGCCCCTCGGGACTAGCGGGATCAGATACGCAGTATTTT. Protein: CASSPSGLAGSDTQYF. The chain employs TRBV6-1 and TRBJ2-3, with 13 bases lining up with TRBD2. The CDR3 has 16 amino acids. The ends lost 6 bases at V and 4 bases at J; junction bases unmatched: 7. Germline CDR1 reads MNHNS; CDR2 reads SASEGT.

The sample holds one count of this clonotype. CDR3 nucleotide sequence: TGTGCCAGCAGTTTATCGAGAGGGGTTCGTGAGCAGTTCTTC. This sequence encodes CASSLSRGVREQFF. The chain carries TRBV27 and TRBJ2-1; D is tentatively TRBD1 or TRBD2 (5 bases each). This CDR3 contains 14 residues. CDR1 and CDR2 from the germline V gene are MNHEY and SMNVEV (reference sequence). Trimming pared 0 bases from V and 9 bases from J, leaving 12 bases between.